This T cell receptor (beta chain) was sequenced in a study of blood T cell repertoires in COVID-19. Sequenced by immunoSEQ multiplex PCR; TCRdb stores in-frame clones only, minus some. The table records tens of thousands of clones, roughly 90% of them present only once. The germline V gene encodes CDR1 SGHTS and CDR2 YDEGEE. The CDR3 has 15 residues. V was pared by 0 bases and J by 1 base, with 9 bases between. Sequencing was carried out using peripheral blood. This sequence originates from a man aged 45-60 years with acute or convalescent COVID-19. This rearrangement joins TRBV5-8 to TRBJ2-3; D is unresolved. This chain's CDR3 is CASSLARIGTDTQYF. The CDR3 coding sequence is TGTGCCAGCAGCTTGGCCCGTATTGGCACAGATACGCAGTATTTT.